Listed here is a single T cell receptor beta chain. This sample is part of a study of blood T cell repertoires in COVID-19. Assay: immunoSEQ multiplex PCR; the TCRdb copy retains only in-frame clones and omits some. The sample includes a few hundred thousand clones, approximately 88% seen only once; the top ten take 1.5% to 2%. V lost 0 bases, J lost 0 bases, and 15 bases lay in between. This CDR3 has 17 residues. The germline gives CDR1 SGHDT, CDR2 YYEEEE. The sample was peripheral blood. This rearrangement joins TRBV5-6 to TRBJ1-2, with TRBD1 as a possible D gene (6 bases). The TCR sequence derives from a woman under 40 with COVID-19, enrolled during active disease. The CDR3 bases are TGTGCCAGCAGCTTGGCCAGGACAGTACGAACTAACTATGGCTACACCTTC. This encodes CASSLARTVRTNYGYTF.